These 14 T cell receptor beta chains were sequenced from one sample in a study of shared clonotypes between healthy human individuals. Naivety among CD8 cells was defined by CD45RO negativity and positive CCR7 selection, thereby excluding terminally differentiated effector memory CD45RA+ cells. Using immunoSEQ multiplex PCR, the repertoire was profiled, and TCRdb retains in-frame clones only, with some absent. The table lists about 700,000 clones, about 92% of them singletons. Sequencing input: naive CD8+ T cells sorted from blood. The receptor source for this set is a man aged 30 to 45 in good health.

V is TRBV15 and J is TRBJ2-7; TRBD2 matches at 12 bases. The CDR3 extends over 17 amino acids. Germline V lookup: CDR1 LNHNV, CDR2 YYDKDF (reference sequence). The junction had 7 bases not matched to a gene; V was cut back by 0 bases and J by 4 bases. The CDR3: CATSRDRLAGGIYEQYF. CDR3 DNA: TGTGCCACCAGCAGAGATAGGCTAGCGGGAGGGATATACGAGCAGTACTTC.

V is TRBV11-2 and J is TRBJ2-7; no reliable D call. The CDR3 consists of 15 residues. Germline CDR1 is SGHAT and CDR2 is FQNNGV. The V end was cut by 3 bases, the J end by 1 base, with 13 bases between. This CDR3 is CASSFGGRDSYEQYF. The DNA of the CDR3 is TGTGCCAGCAGCTTTGGCGGCAGAGATTCCTACGAGCAGTACTTC.

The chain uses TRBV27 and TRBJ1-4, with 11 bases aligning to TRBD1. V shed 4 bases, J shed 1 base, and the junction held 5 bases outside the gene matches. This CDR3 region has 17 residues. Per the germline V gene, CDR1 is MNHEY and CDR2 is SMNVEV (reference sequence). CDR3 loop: CASSSSGTGGTNEKLFF. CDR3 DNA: TGTGCCAGCAGTTCTTCCGGGACAGGGGGAACTAATGAAAAACTGTTTTTT. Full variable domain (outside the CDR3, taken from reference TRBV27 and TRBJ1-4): EAQVTQNPRYLITVTGKKLTVTCSQNMNHEYMSWYRQDPGLGLRQIYYSMNVEVTDKGDVPEGYKVSRKEKRNFPLILESPSPNQTSLYFCASSSSGTGGTNEKLFFGSGTQLSVL.

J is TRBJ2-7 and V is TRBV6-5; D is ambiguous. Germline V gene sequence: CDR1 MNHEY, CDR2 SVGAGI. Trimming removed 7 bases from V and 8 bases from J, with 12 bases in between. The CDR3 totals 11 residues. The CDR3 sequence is CASIKGNKQYF. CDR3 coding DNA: TGTGCCAGCATAAAGGGCAACAAGCAGTACTTC.

The chain's CDR3 is CASSSGTGHQPQHF. The CDR3 region has the DNA TGTGCCAGCAGTTCGGGGACAGGGCACCAGCCCCAGCATTTT. J is TRBJ1-5 and V is TRBV27; 9 bases match TRBD1. The ends lost 4 bases at V and 7 bases at J; junction bases unmatched: 5. The CDR3 extends over 14 amino acids. Germline lookup yields CDR1 MNHEY and CDR2 SMNVEV (reference sequence).

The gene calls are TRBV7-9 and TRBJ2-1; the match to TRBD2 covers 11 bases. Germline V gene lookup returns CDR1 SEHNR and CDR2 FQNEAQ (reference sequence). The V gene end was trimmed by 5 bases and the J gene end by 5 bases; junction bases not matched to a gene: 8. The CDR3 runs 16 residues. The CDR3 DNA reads TGTGCCAGCAGCCTCGGGACTAGCGGCCCTCACAATGAGCAGTTCTTC. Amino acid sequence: CASSLGTSGPHNEQFF.

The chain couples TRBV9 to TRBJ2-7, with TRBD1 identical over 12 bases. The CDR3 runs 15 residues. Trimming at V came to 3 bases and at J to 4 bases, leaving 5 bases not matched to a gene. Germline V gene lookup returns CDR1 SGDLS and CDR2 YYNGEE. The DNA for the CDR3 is TGTGCCAGCAGCGGAGGGACAGGGGGCGAATACGAGCAGTACTTC. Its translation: CASSGGTGGEYEQYF.

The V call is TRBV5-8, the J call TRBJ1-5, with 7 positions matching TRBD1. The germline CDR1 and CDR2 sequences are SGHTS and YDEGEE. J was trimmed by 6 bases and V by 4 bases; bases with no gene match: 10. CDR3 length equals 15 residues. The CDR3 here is CASSLRTGRSQPQHF. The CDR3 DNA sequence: TGTGCCAGCAGCCTGCGGACAGGAAGGAGTCAGCCCCAGCATTTT.

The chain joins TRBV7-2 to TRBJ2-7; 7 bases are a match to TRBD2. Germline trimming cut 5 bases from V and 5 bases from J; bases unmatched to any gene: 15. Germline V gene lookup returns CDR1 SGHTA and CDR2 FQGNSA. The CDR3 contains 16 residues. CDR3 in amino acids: CASSIRAWEGSHEQYF. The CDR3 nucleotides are TGTGCCAGCAGCATCCGAGCTTGGGAGGGTAGCCACGAGCAGTACTTC.

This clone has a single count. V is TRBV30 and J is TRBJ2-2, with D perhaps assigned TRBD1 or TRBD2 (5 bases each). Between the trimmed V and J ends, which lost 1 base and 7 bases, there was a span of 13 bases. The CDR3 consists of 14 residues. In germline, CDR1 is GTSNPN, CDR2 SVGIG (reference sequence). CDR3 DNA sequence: TGTGCCTGGAGTGCCACAGGACTGAGCGGGGAGCTGTTTTTT. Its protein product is CAWSATGLSGELFF.

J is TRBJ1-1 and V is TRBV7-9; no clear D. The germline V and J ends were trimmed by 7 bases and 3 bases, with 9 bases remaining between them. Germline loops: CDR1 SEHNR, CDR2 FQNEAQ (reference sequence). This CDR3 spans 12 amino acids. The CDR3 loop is CASIEAHTEAFF. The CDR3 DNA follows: TGTGCCAGCATCGAAGCCCACACTGAAGCTTTCTTT.

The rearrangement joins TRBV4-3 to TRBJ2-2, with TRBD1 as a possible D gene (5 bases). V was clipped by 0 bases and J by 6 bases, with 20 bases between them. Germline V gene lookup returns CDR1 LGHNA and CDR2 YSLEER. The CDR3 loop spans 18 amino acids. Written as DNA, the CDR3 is TGCGCCAGCAGCCAAGATCTCCGGTCCTGGGCAGGGTCCGGGGAGCTGTTTTTT. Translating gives CASSQDLRSWAGSGELFF.

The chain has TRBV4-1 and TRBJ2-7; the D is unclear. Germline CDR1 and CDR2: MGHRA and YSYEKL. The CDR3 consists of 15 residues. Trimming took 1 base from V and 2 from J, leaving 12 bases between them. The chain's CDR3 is CASSQGLVGTYEQYF. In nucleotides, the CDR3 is TGCGCCAGCAGCCAAGGCTTAGTCGGAACCTACGAGCAGTACTTC.

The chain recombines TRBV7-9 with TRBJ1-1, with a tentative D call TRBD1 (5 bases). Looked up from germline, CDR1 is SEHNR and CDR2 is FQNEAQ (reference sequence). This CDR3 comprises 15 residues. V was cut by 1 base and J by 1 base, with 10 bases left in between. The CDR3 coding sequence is TGTGCCAGCAGCTTAGGGGGACTGAAGAACACTGAAGCTTTCTTT. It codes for CASSLGGLKNTEAFF.